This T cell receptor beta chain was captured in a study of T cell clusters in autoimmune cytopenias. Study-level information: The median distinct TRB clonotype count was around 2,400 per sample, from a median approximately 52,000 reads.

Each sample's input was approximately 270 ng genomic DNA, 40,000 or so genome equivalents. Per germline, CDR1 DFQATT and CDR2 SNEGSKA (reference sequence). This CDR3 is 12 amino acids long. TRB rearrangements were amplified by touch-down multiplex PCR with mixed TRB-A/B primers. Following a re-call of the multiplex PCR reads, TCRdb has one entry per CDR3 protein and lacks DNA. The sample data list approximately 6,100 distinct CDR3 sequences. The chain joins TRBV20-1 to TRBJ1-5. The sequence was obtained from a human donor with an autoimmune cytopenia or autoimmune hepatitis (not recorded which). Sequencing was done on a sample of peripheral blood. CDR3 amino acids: CSAREGGQPQHF.